The 15 T cell receptor beta chains presented below share a single source sample, sequenced in a study of T cells in Graves' hyperthyroidism and ophthalmopathy. TCR beta CDR3 regions were amplified from RNA. The HTBI primer set served for first-round RT-PCR of the TCR CDR3. TCRdb processed the multiplex PCR reads anew with MiXCR; each CDR3 protein has one entry. The data show about 400,000 distinct CDR3 sequences, with about 14% seen just once and around a fifth held by the top ten. The sequenced material came from blood. The receptor source for this set is a woman in her 30s with Graves' ophthalmopathy.

This clonotype was observed many times. The chain couples TRBV7-2 to TRBJ2-1; maybe TRBD1 (6 bases). The CDR3 consists of 14 residues. Germline assignment: CDR1 SGHTA and CDR2 FQGNSA. The V end lost 3 bases, the J end lost 4 bases, and 10 bases lay between the germline ends. CDR3 in amino acids: CASSFGTRYNEQFF. CDR3 DNA sequence: TGTGCCAGCAGCTTCGGGACACGGTACAATGAGCAGTTCTTC. The full variable domain, its missing parts supplied by reference TRBV7-2 and TRBJ2-1, is GAGVSQSPSNKVTEKGKDVELRCDPISGHTALYWYRQSLGQGLEFLIYFQGNSAPDKSGLPSDRFSAERTGGSVSTLTIQRTQQEDSAVYLCASSFGTRYNEQFFGPGTRLTVL.

This clonotype was detected many times. The rearrangement links TRBV10-1 to TRBJ2-3, with TRBD1 as a possible D gene (6 bases). This CDR3 has 17 amino acids. Per germline, CDR1 WNHNN and CDR2 SYGVQD (reference sequence). Trimming cost V 6 bases and J 1 base, with 20 bases left between them. The CDR3 sequence: CASSNSIQGRGTDTQYF. DNA for the CDR3: TGCGCCAGCAGCAACTCAATACAGGGAAGGGGCACAGATACGCAGTATTTT.

The chain carries TRBV28 and TRBJ1-5; TRBD1 matches at 12 bases. V was pared by 2 bases and J by 2 bases, with 22 bases of the junction left unmatched. Germline CDR1 MDHEN, CDR2 SYDVKM. There are 23 residues in the CDR3. In DNA form, the CDR3 reads TGTGCCAGCAGTTTACCGACCGAAAACTCCGGGACAGGGGGCTGGGGGGGCAATCAGCCCCAGCATTTT. Residues: CASSLPTENSGTGGWGGNQPQHF.

This clonotype was counted ten times or more. The rearrangement uses TRBV18 and TRBJ2-3; 7 positions match TRBD2. CDR1 is KGHSH and CDR2 is LQKENI in the germline V gene. The CDR3 contains 16 residues. Losses at the gene ends were 3 bases for V and 0 bases for J; bases not matched to a gene: 6. CDR3 DNA sequence: TGTGCCAGCTCACCGACTAGCAGCCCTAGCACAGATACGCAGTATTTT. Protein: CASSPTSSPSTDTQYF. Full variable domain (remainder filled in from reference TRBV18 and TRBJ2-3): NAGVMQNPRHLVRRRGQEARLRCSPMKGHSHVYWYRQLPEEGLKFMVYLQKENIIDESGMPKERFSAEFPKEGPSILRIQQVVRGDSAAYFCASSPTSSPSTDTQYFGPGTRLTVL.

The chain joins TRBV6-1 to TRBJ2-1; 7 bases line up with TRBD1. V lost 5 bases and J lost 9; bases outside the gene matches: 13. Per germline, CDR1 MNHNS and CDR2 SASEGT. The length of the CDR3 is 15 residues. This CDR3 is CASSTRQGRVLEQFF. DNA of the CDR3: TGTGCCAGCAGTACAAGACAGGGAAGAGTCCTTGAGCAGTTCTTC.

At least ten counts were recorded for this clonotype. V is TRBV5-5 and J is TRBJ1-2, with D perhaps matching TRBD1 (5 bases). CDR1 is SGHKS and CDR2 is YYEKEE in the germline V gene (reference sequence). V lost 8 bases and J 2 bases, leaving 16 bases between the germline ends. This CDR3 contains 14 residues. The CDR3 sequence is CASGAGSANYGYTF. The CDR3 bases are TGTGCCAGTGGGGCGGGCAGTGCGAACTATGGCTACACCTTC.

This clonotype was seen ten or more times. The chain joins TRBV20-1 to TRBJ2-7; 15 nucleotides line up with TRBD2. J lost 2 bases, V lost 3 bases, and 17 bases had no gene match. CDR1 DFQATT and CDR2 SNEGSKA come from the germline V gene (reference sequence). The CDR3 is 20 residues long. The CDR3 here is CSASGTSGGSKETPAYEQYF. The CDR3, as DNA: TGCAGTGCTAGCGGGACTAGCGGGGGGTCCAAAGAGACCCCCGCCTACGAGCAGTACTTC.

This clonotype was seen many times. The gene calls are TRBV12-3 or TRBV12-4 and TRBJ1-4; a weak D match, TRBD1 (5 bases). This CDR3 contains 13 residues. Trimming left V 6 bases short and J 8 bases short, with 13 bases between. The CDR3 DNA is TGTGCCAGCAGCCCGGCAGGGAACGAAAAACTGTTTTTT. Encoded protein: CASSPAGNEKLFF.

The genes are TRBV13 and TRBJ2-1; the match to TRBD2 covers 13 bases. The germline V gene has CDR1 PRHDT and CDR2 FYEKMQ (reference sequence). V shed 5 bases and J 7 bases; nucleotides not matched to a gene: 8. The CDR3 consists of 16 residues. CDR3 sequence: CASSGMTSGGRNEQFF. For the CDR3, the DNA is TGTGCCAGCAGCGGGATGACTAGCGGGGGGCGGAATGAGCAGTTCTTC.

This clonotype was seen many times. The chain joins TRBV15 to TRBJ2-3, with 15 positions matching TRBD2. Unmatched junction bases numbered 6, after V lost 6 bases and J lost 5 bases. Germline V gene lookup returns CDR1 LNHNV and CDR2 YYDKDF (reference sequence). This CDR3 spans 16 amino acids. The CDR3 reads CATSLGLAGGEDTQYF. Written as DNA, the CDR3 is TGTGCCACCAGTCTGGGACTAGCGGGGGGAGAAGATACGCAGTATTTT.

The sample holds a few counts of this clonotype. The gene calls are TRBV7-9 and TRBJ2-2, with D hard to call. The CDR3 has 11 residues. V was trimmed by 2 bases and J by 10 bases, leaving 5 bases between them. CDR1 and CDR2 from the germline V gene are SEHNR and FQNEAQ (reference sequence). The CDR3 DNA sequence: TGTGCCAGCAGCTTATTTGAGGAGCTGTTTTTT. This sequence encodes CASSLFEELFF.

A few counts support this clonotype. The V call is TRBV28, the J call TRBJ2-6; D is ambiguous. Trimming removed 1 base at V and 2 bases at J, with 3 bases between. Germline V gene sequence: CDR1 MDHEN, CDR2 SYDVKM. CDR3 length: 14 amino acids. The CDR3 DNA reads as TGTGCCAGCAGTTTATACCCTGGGGCCAACGTCCTGACTTTC. Residues: CASSLYPGANVLTF.

In this sample, this clonotype turned up a few times. The chain joins TRBV7-2 to TRBJ1-5; D remains ambiguous. Trimming cost V 5 bases and J 6 bases, with 17 bases left between them. Germline lookup yields CDR1 SGHTA and CDR2 FQGNSA. This CDR3 has 15 residues. Here the CDR3 DNA reads TGTGCCAGCAGCCCCGGATGGGGAACAACTCAGCCCCAGCATTTT. Translating gives CASSPGWGTTQPQHF.

On this clonotype: With a much larger clone just one base away, this may be a read error. V usage is TRBV6-2 or TRBV6-3 and J usage is TRBJ2-1; 8 bases fit TRBD1. CDR3 length: 14 amino acids. Germline-derived CDR1 and CDR2 are MNHEY and SVGEGT. The CDR3 sequence: CVSSTRTGMVEQFF. CDR3 sequence (DNA): TGTGTCAGCAGTACGCGGACAGGGATGGTTGAGCAGTTCTTC.

This chain uses TRBV6-1 with TRBJ2-3, with TRBD1 identical over 7 bases. This CDR3 is 15 amino acids long. Germline CDR1 is MNHNS and CDR2 is SASEGT. J gave up 2 bases and V 6 bases, and 8 bases lay outside the gene matches. The CDR3 loop is CASSPRDSYTDTQYF. CDR3 nucleotides: TGTGCCAGCAGCCCACGGGACAGCTACACAGATACGCAGTATTTT.